This paragraph covers one TCR beta chain sequence. The antigen remains undetermined. Germline loops: CDR1 SQVTM, CDR2 ANQGSEA. With 5 bases removed from V and 3 bases from J, the gap between germline ends came to 19 bases. This CDR3 is built from 15 residues. This specimen comes from a study of cytomegalovirus exposure and HLA in healthy donors. Findings of the study overall: After further analysis at a later stage, 16,951 TCR beta sequences were associated with HLA alleles at 0.05 false discovery rate. Relative to equally common others, HLA-associated TCR beta chains showed greater clonal expansion in a later analysis.

In the PCR, 60 Vbeta and 13 Jbeta primers were used. Method: immunoSEQ multiplex PCR; TCRdb's copy keeps in-frame clones and lacks some. This sample yields roughly 99,000 clones, of which about 80% are seen a single time; 7.8% belongs to the top ten. This chain links TRBV29-1 with TRBJ1-1, with D unclear. The sequence derives from a man aged 25 to 40 in good health and CMV-seronegative. Source material: PBMCs. The CDR3 reads CSVFGVTERYTEAFF. In DNA form, the CDR3 reads TGCAGCGTTTTCGGGGTCACGGAACGGTACACTGAAGCTTTCTTT.